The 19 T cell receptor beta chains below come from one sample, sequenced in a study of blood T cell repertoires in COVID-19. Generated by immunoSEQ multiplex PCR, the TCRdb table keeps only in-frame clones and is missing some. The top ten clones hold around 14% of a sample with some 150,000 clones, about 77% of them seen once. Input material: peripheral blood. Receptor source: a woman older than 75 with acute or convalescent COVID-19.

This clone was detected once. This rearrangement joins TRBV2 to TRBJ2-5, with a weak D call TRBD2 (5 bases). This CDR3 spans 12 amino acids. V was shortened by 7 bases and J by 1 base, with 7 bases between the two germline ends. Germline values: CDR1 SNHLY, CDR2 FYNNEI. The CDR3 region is CASKTIQETQYF. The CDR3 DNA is TGTGCCAGCAAGACTATCCAAGAGACCCAGTACTTC.

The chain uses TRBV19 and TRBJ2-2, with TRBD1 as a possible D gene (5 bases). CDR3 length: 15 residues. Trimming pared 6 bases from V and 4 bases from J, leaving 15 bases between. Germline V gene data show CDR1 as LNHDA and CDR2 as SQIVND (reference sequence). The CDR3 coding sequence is TGTGCCAGTAGCGCCAGGGCCTATTCCACCGGGGAGCTGTTTTTT. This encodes CASSARAYSTGELFF.

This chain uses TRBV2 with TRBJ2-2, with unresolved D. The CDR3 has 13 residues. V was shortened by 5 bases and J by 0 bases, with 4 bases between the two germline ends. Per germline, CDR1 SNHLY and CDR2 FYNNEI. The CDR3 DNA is TGTGCCAGCAGTTACACGAACACCGGGGAGCTGTTTTTT. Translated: CASSYTNTGELFF.

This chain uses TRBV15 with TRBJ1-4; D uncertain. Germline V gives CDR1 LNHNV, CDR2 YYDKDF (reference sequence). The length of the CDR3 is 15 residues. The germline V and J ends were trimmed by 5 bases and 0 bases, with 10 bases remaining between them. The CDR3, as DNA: TGTGCCACCAGCCCCTCTGGCTCAACTAATGAAAAACTGTTTTTT. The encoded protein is CATSPSGSTNEKLFF.

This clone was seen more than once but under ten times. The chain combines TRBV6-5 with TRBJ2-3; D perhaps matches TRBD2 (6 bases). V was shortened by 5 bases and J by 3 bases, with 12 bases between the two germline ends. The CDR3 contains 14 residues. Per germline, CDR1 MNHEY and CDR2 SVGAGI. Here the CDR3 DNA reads TGTGCCAGCAGTCGTAGAGGAGGGACAGATACGCAGTATTTT. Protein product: CASSRRGGTDTQYF.

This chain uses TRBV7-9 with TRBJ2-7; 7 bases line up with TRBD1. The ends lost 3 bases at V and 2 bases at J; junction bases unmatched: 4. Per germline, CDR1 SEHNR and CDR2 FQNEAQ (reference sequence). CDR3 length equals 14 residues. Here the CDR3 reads CASSFRQGAYEQYF. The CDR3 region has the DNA TGTGCCAGCAGCTTCCGACAGGGTGCCTACGAGCAGTACTTC.

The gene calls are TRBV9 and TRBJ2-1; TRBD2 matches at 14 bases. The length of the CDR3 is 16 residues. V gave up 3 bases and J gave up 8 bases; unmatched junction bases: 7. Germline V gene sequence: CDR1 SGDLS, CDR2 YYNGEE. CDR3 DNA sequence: TGTGCCAGCAGCGCTCGACTAGCGGGGGGGGCGCATGAGCAGTTCTTC. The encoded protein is CASSARLAGGAHEQFF.

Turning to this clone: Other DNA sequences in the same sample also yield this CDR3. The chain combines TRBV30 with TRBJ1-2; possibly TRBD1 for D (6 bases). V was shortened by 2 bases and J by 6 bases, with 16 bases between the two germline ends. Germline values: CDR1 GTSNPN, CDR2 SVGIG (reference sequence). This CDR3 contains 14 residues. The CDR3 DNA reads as TGTGCCTGGAGTAAGTTGATGGGGGCTGATGGCTACACCTTC. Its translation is CAWSKLMGADGYTF.

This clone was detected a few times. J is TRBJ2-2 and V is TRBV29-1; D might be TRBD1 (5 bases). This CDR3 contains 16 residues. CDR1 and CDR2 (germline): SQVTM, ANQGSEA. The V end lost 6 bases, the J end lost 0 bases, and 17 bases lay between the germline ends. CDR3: CSVMALQGSNTGELFF. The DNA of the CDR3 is TGCAGCGTAATGGCGCTGCAGGGTTCGAACACCGGGGAGCTGTTTTTT.

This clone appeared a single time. The CDR3 loop is CASSPETGGSEKLFF. The DNA of the CDR3 is TGTGCCAGTAGTCCCGAGACAGGGGGGAGTGAAAAACTGTTTTTT. The chain couples TRBV19 to TRBJ1-4, with 9 bases fitting TRBD1. The CDR3 loop spans 15 amino acids. Germline V CDR1 and CDR2: LNHDA, SQIVND (reference sequence). V shed 5 bases and J 7 bases; nucleotides not matched to a gene: 8.

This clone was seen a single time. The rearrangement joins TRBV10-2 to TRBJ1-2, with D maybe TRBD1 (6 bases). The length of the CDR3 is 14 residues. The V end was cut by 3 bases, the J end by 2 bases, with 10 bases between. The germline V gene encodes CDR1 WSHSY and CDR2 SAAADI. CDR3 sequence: CASSETGRNYGYTF. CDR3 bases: TGCGCCAGCAGTGAAACAGGGCGAAACTATGGCTACACCTTC.

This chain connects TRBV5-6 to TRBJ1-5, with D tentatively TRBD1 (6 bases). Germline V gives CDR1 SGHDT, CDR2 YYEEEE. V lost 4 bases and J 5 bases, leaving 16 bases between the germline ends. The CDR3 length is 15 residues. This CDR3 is CASSLFPGVDQPQHF. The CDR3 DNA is TGTGCCAGCAGCCTATTTCCAGGGGTGGATCAGCCCCAGCATTTT.

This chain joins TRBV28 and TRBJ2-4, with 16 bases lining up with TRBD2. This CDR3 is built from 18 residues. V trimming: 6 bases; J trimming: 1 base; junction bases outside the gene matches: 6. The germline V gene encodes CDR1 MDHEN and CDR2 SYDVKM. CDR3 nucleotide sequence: TGTGCCAGCAGCTCGGGGACTAGCGGGAGGGTTGCCAAAAACATTCAGTACTTC. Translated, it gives CASSSGTSGRVAKNIQYF.

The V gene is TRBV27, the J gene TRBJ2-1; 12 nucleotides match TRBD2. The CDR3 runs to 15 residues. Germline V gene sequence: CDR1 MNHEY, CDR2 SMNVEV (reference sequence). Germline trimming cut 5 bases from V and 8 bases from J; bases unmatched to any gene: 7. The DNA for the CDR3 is TGTGCCAGCAGTCAGACTAGCGGGGGCGTCGATGAGCAGTTCTTC. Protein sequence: CASSQTSGGVDEQFF.

DNA for the CDR3: TGTGCCAGCAGCTCCAGGACAGGGTGGGGAATGAACACTGAAGCTTTCTTT. It yields the protein CASSSRTGWGMNTEAFF. The chain uses TRBV7-9 and TRBJ1-1; 8 bases align to TRBD1. V lost 4 bases and J lost 0; bases outside the gene matches: 10. The germline CDR1 and CDR2 sequences are SEHNR and FQNEAQ (reference sequence). This CDR3 is built from 17 residues. Based on the CDR3 plus reference TRBV7-9 and TRBJ1-1, the full variable domain is DTGVSQNPRHKITKRGQNVTFRCDPISEHNRLYWYRQTLGQGPEFLTYFQNEAQLEKSRLLSDRFSAERPKGSFSTLEIQRTEQGDSAMYLCASSSRTGWGMNTEAFFGQGTRLTVV.

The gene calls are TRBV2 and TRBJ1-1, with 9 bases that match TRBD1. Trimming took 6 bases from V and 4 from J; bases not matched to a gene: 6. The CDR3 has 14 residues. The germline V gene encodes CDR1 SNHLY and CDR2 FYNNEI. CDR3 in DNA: TGTGCCAGCAGCTTACAGGGGGCGAGCACTGAAGCTTTCTTT. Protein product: CASSLQGASTEAFF.

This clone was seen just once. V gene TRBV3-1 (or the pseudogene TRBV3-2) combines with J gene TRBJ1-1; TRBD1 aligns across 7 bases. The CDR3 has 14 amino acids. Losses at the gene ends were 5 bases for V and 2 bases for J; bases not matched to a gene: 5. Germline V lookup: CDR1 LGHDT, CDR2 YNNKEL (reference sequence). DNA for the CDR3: TGTGCCAGCAGCGCACAGGGGATCAACACTGAAGCTTTCTTT. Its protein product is CASSAQGINTEAFF.

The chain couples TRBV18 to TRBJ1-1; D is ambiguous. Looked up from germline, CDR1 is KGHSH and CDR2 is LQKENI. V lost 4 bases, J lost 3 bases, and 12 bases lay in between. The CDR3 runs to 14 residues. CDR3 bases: TGTGCCAGCTCACTTACCGGGGTCGACACTGAAGCTTTCTTT. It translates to CASSLTGVDTEAFF. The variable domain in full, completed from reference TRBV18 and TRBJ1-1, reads NAGVMQNPRHLVRRRGQEARLRCSPMKGHSHVYWYRQLPEEGLKFMVYLQKENIIDESGMPKERFSAEFPKEGPSILRIQQVVRGDSAAYFCASSLTGVDTEAFFGQGTRLTVV.

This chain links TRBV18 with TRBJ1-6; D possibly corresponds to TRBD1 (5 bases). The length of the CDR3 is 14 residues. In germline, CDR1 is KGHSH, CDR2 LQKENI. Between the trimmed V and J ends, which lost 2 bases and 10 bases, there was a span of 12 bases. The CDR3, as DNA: TGTGCCAGCTCACCAACGGCAGGGTCCTCACCCCTCCACTTT. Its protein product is CASSPTAGSSPLHF.